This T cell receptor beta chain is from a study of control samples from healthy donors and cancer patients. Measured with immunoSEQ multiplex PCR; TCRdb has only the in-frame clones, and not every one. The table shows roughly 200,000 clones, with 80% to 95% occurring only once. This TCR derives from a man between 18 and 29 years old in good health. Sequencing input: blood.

The CDR3 nucleotides read TGTGCCAGCAGCTCCTCGCCCGGGAATGGCTACACCTTC. The encoded protein is CASSSSPGNGYTF. The rearrangement joins TRBV12-3 or TRBV12-4 to TRBJ1-2, with D unresolved. The CDR3 is 13 residues long. V lost 6 bases and J lost 6, with 14 bases in between.